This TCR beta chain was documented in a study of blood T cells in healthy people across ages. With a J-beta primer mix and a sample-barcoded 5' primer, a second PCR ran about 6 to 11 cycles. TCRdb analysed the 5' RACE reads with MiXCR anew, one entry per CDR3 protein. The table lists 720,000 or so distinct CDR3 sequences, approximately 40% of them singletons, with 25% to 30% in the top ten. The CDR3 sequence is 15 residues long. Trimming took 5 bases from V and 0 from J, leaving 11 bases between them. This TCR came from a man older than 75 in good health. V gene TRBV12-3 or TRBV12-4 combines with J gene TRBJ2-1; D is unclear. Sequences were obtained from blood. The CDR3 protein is CASSTDDSSYNEQFF. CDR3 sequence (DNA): TGTGCCAGCAGTACGGACGATAGCTCCTACAATGAGCAGTTCTTC.